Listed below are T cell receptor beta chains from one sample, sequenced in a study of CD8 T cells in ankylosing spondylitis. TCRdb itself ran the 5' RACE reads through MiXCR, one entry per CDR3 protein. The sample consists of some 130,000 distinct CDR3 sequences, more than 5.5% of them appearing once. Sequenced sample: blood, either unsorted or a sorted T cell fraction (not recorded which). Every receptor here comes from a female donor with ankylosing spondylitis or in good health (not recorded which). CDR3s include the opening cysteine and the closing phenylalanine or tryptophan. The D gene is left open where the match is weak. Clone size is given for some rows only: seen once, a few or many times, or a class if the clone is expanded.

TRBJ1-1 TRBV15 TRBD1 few TGTGCCACCAGCAGAGATCCCCAGGGGGTGGGTGAAGCTTTCTTT CATSRDPQGVGEAFF
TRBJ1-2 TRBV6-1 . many TGTGCCAGCAGTGAAGGGGGAGGGACGAGGGGCTACACCTTC CASSEGGGTRGYTF
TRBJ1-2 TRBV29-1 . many TGCAGCGTTGCGACACCTAACTATGGCTACACCTTC CSVATPNYGYTF
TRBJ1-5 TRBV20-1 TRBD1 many TGCAGTGCCGGACAGGGGAATCAGCCCCAGCATTTT CSAGQGNQPQHF
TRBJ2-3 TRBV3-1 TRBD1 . TGTGCCATCTTACCTCTGGGACAGAGACTACCAACAGATACGCAGTATTTT CAILPLGQRLPTDTQYF
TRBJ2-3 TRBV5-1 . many TGCGCCAGCAGCTTGGTGGGGGGCTCGGGAGATACGCAGTATTTT CASSLVGGSGDTQYF
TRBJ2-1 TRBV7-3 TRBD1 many TGTGCCAGCAGCCCTCCCCCCGGGACAGGGAATGGTGAGCAGTTCTTC CASSPPPGTGNGEQFF
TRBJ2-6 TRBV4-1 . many TGCGCCAGCAGCTCAGGCCGGGGGCGCGGGGCCAACGTCCTGACTTTC CASSSGRGRGANVLTF
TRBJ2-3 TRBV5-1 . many TGCGCCAGCAGCTTGGAGGGCAGCCGCACAGATACGCAGTATTTT CASSLEGSRTDTQYF
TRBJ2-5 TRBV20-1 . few TGCAGTGCTAGAATTAGACAGCTAGAAGAGACCCAGTACTTC CSARIRQLEETQYF
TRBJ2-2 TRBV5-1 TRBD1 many TGCGCCAGCAGCCTACAGGGGTACACCGGGGAGCTGTTTTTT CASSLQGYTGELFF
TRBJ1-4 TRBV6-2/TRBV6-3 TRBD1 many TGTGCCAGCTTCACTCCGGACAGGAATGAAAAACTGTTTTTT CASFTPDRNEKLFF
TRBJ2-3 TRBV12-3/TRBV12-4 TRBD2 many TGTGCCAGCAGTCTTAGCGGGTACAGCACAGATACGCAGTATTTT CASSLSGYSTDTQYF
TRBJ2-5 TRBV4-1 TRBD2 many TGCGCCAGCAGCCCCAGCGGGGGGGCCGGGGAGACCCAGTACTTC CASSPSGGAGETQYF
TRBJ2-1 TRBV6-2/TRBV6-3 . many TGTGCCAGCAGTTACATGAACAATGAGCAGTTCTTC CASSYMNNEQFF
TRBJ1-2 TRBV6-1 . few TGTGCCAGCAGTGAATGGGCATTGAGCTACACCTTC CASSEWALSYTF
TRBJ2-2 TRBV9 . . TGTGCCAGCAGCGACCGGGGCGCCGGGGAGCTGTTTTTT CASSDRGAGELFF
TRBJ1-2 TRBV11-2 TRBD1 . TGTGCCAGCAGCCGCTTAGGTCCTGGCCCACAGGGGATCTATGGCTACACCTTC CASSRLGPGPQGIYGYTF
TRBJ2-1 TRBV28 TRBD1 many TGTGCCAGCAGTTCGCACCCGGACAGGCACCAGTTCTTC CASSSHPDRHQFF
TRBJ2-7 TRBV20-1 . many TGCAGTGCTCCTTTCGGCTCCACCGAGCAGTACTTC CSAPFGSTEQYF
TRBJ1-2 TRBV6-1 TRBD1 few TGTGCCAGCAGTGTCCCAGGGGGCTATGGCTACACCTTC CASSVPGGYGYTF
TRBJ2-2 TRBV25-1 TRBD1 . TGTGCCAGCAGTGCCCAAGTAGGGGGGACAGGCGGAACCGGGGAGCTGTTTTTT CASSAQVGGTGGTGELFF
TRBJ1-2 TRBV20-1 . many TGCAGTGCTTTCTATCCAGGGGACTATGGCTACACCTTC CSAFYPGDYGYTF
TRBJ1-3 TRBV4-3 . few TGCGCCAGCAGCCAAGTACCGGGCTCTGGAAACACCATATATTTT CASSQVPGSGNTIYF
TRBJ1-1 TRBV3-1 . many TGTGCCAGCAGCCAAGACGGGGACACTAAGAACACTGAAGCTTTCTTT CASSQDGDTKNTEAFF
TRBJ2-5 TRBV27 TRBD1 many TGTGCCAGCAGTTTAAGGGTAGGGACAGAAGAGACCCAGTACTTC CASSLRVGTEETQYF
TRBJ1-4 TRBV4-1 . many TGCGCCAGCAGCCCGAGGGGCAGGGGACCTAATGAAAAACTGTTTTTT CASSPRGRGPNEKLFF
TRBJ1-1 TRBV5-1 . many TGCGCCAGCAGCTTGGACAGAGACACTGAAGCTTTCTTT CASSLDRDTEAFF
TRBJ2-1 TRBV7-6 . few TGTGCCAGCAGCTTCGTTGTAGGGAATGAGCAGTTCTTC CASSFVVGNEQFF
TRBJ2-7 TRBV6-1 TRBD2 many TGTGCCAGCAGGCCCGGGAGGGTGGCACCCTACAGCGAGCAGTACTTC CASRPGRVAPYSEQYF
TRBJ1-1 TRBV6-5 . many TGTGCCAGCAGTTACGGTGGGCGCTGGAACACTGAAGCTTTCTTT CASSYGGRWNTEAFF
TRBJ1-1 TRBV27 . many TGTGCCACTCAAACCTGGGGGGAGTTCATGAACACTGAAGCTTTCTTT CATQTWGEFMNTEAFF
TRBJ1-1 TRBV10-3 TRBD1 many TGTGCCATCAGGTTGGACAGGGAGAACACTGAAGCTTTCTTT CAIRLDRENTEAFF
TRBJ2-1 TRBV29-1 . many TGCAGCGTTGAGACTTTATACAATGAGCAGTTCTTC CSVETLYNEQFF
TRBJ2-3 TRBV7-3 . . TGTGCCAGCAGCCCCGGGCCTCTGGGCACAGATACGCAGTATTTT CASSPGPLGTDTQYF
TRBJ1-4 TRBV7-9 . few TGTGCCAGCAGCTTCGAAGCAGGCGTTAATGAAAAACTGTTTTTT CASSFEAGVNEKLFF
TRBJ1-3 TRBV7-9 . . TGTGCCAGCAGCTTAGTCCGCTCTGGAAACACCATATATTTT CASSLVRSGNTIYF
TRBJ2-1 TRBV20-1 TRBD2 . TGCAGTGCTAGAACCCCCAGGGGACTAGCTGATATTGAGCAGTTCTTC CSARTPRGLADIEQFF
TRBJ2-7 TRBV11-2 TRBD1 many TGTGCCAGCAGTCAGGACAGGGATTACGAGCAGTACTTC CASSQDRDYEQYF
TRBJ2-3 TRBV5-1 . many TGCGCCAGCAGCTTGAGTCCTAGCACAGATACGCAGTATTTT CASSLSPSTDTQYF